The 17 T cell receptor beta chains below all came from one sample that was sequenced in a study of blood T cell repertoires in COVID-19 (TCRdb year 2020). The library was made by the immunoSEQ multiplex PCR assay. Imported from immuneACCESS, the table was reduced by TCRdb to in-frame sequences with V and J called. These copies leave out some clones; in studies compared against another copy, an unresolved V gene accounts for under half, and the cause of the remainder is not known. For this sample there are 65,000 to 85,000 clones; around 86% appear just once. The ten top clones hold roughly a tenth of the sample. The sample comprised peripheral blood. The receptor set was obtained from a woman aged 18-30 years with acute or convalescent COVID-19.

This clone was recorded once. The CDR3 DNA sequence: TGTGCCTGGACGACAGGGCAAGGGGAGCAGTACTTC. Amino acid sequence: CAWTTGQGEQYF. The chain uses TRBV30 and TRBJ2-7; 7 bases fit TRBD1. After removal of 4 bases from V and 7 bases from J, the junction contained 7 bases not matched to a gene. The CDR3 extends over 12 amino acids. Germline V CDR1 and CDR2: GTSNPN, SVGIG (reference sequence).

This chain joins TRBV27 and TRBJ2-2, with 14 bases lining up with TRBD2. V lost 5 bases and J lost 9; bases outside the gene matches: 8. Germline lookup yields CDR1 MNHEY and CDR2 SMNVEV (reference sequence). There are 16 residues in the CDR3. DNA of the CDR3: TGTGCCAGCAGTCCCCGACTAGCGGGGGGGCACCGGGAGCTGTTTTTT. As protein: CASSPRLAGGHRELFF.

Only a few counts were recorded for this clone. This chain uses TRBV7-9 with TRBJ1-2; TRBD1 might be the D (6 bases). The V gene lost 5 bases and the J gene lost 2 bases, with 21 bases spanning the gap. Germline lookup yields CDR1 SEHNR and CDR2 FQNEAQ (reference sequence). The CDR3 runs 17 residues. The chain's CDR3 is CASSLKQSGTNNYGYTF. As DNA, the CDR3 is TGTGCCAGCAGCCTGAAACAAAGCGGGACAAACAACTATGGCTACACCTTC.

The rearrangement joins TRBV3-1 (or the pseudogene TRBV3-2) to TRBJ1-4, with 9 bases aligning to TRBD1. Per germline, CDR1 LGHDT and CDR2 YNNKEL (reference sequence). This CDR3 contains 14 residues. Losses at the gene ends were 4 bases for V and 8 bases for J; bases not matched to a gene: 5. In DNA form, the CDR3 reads TGTGCCAGCAGCCGGGACAGGGCGCACGAAAAACTGTTTTTT. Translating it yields CASSRDRAHEKLFF.

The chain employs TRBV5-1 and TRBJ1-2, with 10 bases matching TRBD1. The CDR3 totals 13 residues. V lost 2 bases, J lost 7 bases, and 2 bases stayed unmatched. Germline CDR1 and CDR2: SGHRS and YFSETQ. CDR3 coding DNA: TGCGCCAGCAGCTTACGACAGGGGGCTGGCTACACCTTC. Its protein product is CASSLRQGAGYTF. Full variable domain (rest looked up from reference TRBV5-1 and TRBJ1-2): KAGVTQTPRYLIKTRGQQVTLSCSPISGHRSVSWYQQTPGQGLQFLFEYFSETQRNKGNFPGRFSGRQFSNSRSEMNVSTLELGDSALYLCASSLRQGAGYTFGSGTRLTVV.

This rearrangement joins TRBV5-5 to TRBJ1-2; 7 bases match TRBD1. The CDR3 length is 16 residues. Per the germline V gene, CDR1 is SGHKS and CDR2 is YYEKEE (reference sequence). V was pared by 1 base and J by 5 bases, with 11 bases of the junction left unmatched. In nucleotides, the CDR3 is TGTGCCAGCAGCTTGACAATATGGGACAGTCGTTATGGCTACACCTTC. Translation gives CASSLTIWDSRYGYTF.

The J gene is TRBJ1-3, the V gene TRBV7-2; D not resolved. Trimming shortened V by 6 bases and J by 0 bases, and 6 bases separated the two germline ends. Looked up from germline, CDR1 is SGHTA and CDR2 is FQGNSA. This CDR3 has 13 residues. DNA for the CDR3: TGTGCCAGCAGTCTTTCCTCTGGAAACACCATATATTTT. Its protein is CASSLSSGNTIYF.

This chain's CDR3 is CASWGRHNSPLHF. The CDR3 DNA sequence: TGTGCCAGCTGGGGCCGGCATAATTCACCCCTCCACTTT. This chain uses TRBV28 with TRBJ1-6, with D perhaps TRBD1 (5 bases). V was cut by 8 bases and J by 5 bases, with 10 bases left in between. This CDR3 is built from 13 residues. The germline V gene encodes CDR1 MDHEN and CDR2 SYDVKM.

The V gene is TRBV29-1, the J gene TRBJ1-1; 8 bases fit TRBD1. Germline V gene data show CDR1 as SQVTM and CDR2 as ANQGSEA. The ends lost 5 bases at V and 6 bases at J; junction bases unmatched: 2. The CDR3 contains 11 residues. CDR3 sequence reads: CSVYRGAEAFF. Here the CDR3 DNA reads TGCAGCGTTTACAGGGGGGCTGAAGCTTTCTTT.

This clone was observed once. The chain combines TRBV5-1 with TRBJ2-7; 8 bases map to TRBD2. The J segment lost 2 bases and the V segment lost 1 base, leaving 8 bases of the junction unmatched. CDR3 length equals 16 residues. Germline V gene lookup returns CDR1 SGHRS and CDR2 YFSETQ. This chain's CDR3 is CASSLITGGNPYEQYF. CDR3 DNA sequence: TGCGCCAGCAGCTTGATTACGGGGGGGAACCCCTACGAGCAGTACTTC.

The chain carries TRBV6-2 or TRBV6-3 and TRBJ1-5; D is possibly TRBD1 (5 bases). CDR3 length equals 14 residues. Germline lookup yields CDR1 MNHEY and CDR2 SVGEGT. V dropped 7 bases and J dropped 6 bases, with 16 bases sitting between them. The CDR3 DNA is TGTGCCAGCAACCCGGGGGAGGGCGGTCAGCCCCAGCATTTT. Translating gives CASNPGEGGQPQHF.

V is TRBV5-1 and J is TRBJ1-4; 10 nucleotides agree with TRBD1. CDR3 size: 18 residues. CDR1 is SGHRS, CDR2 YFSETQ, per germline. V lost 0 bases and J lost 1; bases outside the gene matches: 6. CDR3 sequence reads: CASSLGQGAPGTNEKLFF. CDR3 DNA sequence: TGCGCCAGCAGCTTGGGACAGGGGGCGCCGGGAACTAATGAAAAACTGTTTTTT. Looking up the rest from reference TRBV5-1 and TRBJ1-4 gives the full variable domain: KAGVTQTPRYLIKTRGQQVTLSCSPISGHRSVSWYQQTPGQGLQFLFEYFSETQRNKGNFPGRFSGRQFSNSRSEMNVSTLELGDSALYLCASSLGQGAPGTNEKLFFGSGTQLSVL.

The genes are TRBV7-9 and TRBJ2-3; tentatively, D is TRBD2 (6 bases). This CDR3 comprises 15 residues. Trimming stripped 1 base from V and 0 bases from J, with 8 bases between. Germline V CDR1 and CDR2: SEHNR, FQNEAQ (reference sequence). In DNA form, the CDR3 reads TGTGCCAGCAGCTTAGTTGCGGGGAGCACAGATACGCAGTATTTT. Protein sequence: CASSLVAGSTDTQYF.

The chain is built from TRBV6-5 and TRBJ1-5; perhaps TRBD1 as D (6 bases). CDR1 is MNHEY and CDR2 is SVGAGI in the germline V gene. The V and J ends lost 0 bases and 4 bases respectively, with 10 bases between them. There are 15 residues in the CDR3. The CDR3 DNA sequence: TGTGCCAGCAGTTACTCGAGAACAGGGAATCAGCCCCAGCATTTT. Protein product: CASSYSRTGNQPQHF.

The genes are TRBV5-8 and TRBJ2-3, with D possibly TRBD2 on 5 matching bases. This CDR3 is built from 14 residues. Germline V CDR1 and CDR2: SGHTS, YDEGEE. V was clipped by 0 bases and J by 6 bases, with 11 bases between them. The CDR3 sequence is CASSLAGGGDTQYF. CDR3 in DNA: TGTGCCAGCAGCTTGGCCGGAGGTGGCGATACGCAGTATTTT.

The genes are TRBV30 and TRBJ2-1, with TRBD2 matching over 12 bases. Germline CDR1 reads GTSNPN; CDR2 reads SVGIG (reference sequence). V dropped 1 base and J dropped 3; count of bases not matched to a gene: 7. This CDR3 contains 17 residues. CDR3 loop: CAWSGLAGDSGYNEQFF. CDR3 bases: TGTGCCTGGAGTGGACTAGCGGGAGATAGCGGCTACAATGAGCAGTTCTTC.

The CDR3 nucleotides are TGTGCCTGGAGTGGGGCAGACTCTGGAAACACCATATATTTT. Protein sequence: CAWSGADSGNTIYF. This chain links TRBV30 with TRBJ1-3; D is unresolved. This CDR3 is 14 amino acids long. Germline V gene data show CDR1 as GTSNPN and CDR2 as SVGIG (reference sequence). V shed 1 base and J shed 0 bases, with 7 bases lying between them. The full variable domain, its missing parts supplied by reference TRBV30 and TRBJ1-3, is SQTIHQWPATLVQPVGSPLSLECTVEGTSNPNLYWYRQAAGRGLQLLFYSVGIGQISSEVPQNLSASRPQDRQFILSSKKLLLSDSGFYLCAWSGADSGNTIYFGEGSWLTVV.